This T cell receptor (beta chain) was observed in a study of T cell repertoires in ileal Crohn's disease. Libraries were prepared by immunoSEQ multiplex PCR; TCRdb keeps only in-frame clonotypes and omits some of them. The top ten clones hold roughly a sixth of a sample with under 15,000 clones, approximately 80% of them seen once. The CDR3 spans 15 residues. The trim removed 6 bases at V and 4 bases at J, leaving 11 bases unmatched. CDR1 SNHLY and CDR2 FYNNEI come from the germline V gene. This sample's time point: neoterminal ileum biopsy at postoperative endoscopy, about 6 months after surgery. The sample was ileal tissue. The clonotype comes from an adult with Crohn's disease. V usage is TRBV2 and J usage is TRBJ2-7; 8 positions agree with TRBD1. The CDR3 DNA reads as TGTGCCAGCAGGCCAATACTAACAGGGGGTTACGAGCAGTACTTC. It yields the protein CASRPILTGGYEQYF. Filled out from reference TRBV2 and TRBJ2-7, the complete variable domain reads EPEVTQTPSHQVTQMGQEVILRCVPISNHLYFYWYRQILGQKVEFLVSFYNNEISEKSEIFDDQFSVERPDGSNFTLKIRSTKLEDSAMYFCASRPILTGGYEQYFGPGTRLTVT.